This entry features one T cell receptor (beta chain) sequence. Antigen unknown. This CDR3 has 12 amino acids. Germline CDR1 is SGHAT and CDR2 is FQNNGV. The V and J ends lost 5 bases and 11 bases, in that order; junction bases with no gene match: 6. This specimen comes from a study of cytomegalovirus exposure and HLA in healthy donors. As for the study in general: The same platform was used for the 90 to 150 validation repertoires and the approximately 670 first-cohort repertoires, a later analysis reported.

Findings of the study overall: Most TCR sequences were seen very rarely across donors, but some public TCRs occurred in many. The listing of 150 or so TCR beta chains classed them as cytomegalovirus-associated.

Sequencing used immunoSEQ multiplex PCR; TCRdb keeps in-frame clones, though not all of them. The sample lists roughly 70,000 clones; around 97% were seen once. This sequence originates from a young woman in good health and CMV-seropositive. The rearrangement uses TRBV11-2 and TRBJ1-1; TRBD1 agrees at 9 bases. Sequenced material: PBMCs. The CDR3 loop is CASSLRDRAAFF. The CDR3 bases are TGTGCCAGCAGCCTAAGGGACAGGGCGGCTTTCTTT.